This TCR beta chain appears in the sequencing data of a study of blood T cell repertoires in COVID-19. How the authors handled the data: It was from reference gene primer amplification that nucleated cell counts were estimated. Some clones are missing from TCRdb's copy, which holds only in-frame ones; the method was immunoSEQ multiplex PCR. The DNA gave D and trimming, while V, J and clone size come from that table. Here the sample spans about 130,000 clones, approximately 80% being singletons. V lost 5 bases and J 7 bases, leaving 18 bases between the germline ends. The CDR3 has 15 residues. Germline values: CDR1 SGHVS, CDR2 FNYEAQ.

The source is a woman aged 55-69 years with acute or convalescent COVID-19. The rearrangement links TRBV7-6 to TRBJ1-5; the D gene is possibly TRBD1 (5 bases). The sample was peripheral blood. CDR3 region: CASSLTGSPGQPQHF. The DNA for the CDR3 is TGTGCCAGCAGCCTTACAGGATCCCCTGGGCAGCCCCAGCATTTT.